One and the same sample provided the 5 T cell receptor beta chains below, sequenced in a study of cytomegalovirus exposure and HLA in healthy donors. The PCR was carried out with 60 Vbeta primers and 13 Jbeta primers. Libraries were prepared by immunoSEQ multiplex PCR; TCRdb keeps only in-frame clonotypes and omits some of them. The data show tens of thousands of clones, 74% seen once. The specimen sequenced was PBMCs. These TCRs come from a woman between 50 and 59 years old in good health and CMV-seropositive.

The chain combines TRBV28 with TRBJ1-1, with a weak D call TRBD1 (6 bases). This CDR3 spans 14 amino acids. Germline assignment: CDR1 MDHEN and CDR2 SYDVKM. Trimming cost V 7 bases and J 1 base, with 13 bases left between them. The DNA for the CDR3 is TGTGCCAGCATCTTGGCACAGGGGAACACTGAAGCTTTCTTT. This gives the protein CASILAQGNTEAFF.

This clone was detected only once. The gene calls are TRBV28 and TRBJ2-3; TRBD1 is a possible D gene (5 bases). This CDR3 is 15 amino acids long. V was clipped by 6 bases and J by 2 bases, with 15 bases between them. Germline V CDR1 and CDR2: MDHEN, SYDVKM. CDR3 in amino acids: CASSQDKGNTDTQYF. CDR3 coding DNA: TGTGCCAGCAGCCAGGACAAGGGAAACACAGATACGCAGTATTTT.

Only a few counts were recorded for this clone. The chain combines TRBV29-1 with TRBJ1-4, with TRBD1 as a possible D gene (5 bases). Trimming removed 4 bases from V and 4 bases from J, with 13 bases in between. Looked up from germline, CDR1 is SQVTM and CDR2 is ANQGSEA. CDR3 size: 14 residues. CDR3 nucleotide sequence: TGCAGCGTTGTCGGGGGGGGAGGTAATGAAAAACTGTTTTTT. Translated: CSVVGGGGNEKLFF.

This clone is a singleton in its sample. This chain connects TRBV30 to TRBJ1-1, with D perhaps TRBD1 (6 bases). Germline CDR1 GTSNPN, CDR2 SVGIG (reference sequence). Trimming removed 2 bases at V and 1 base at J, with 8 bases between. CDR3 length: 13 amino acids. The CDR3 DNA is TGTGCCTGGAGTCCCAGGGGGAACACTGAAGCTTTCTTT. Its translation: CAWSPRGNTEAFF.

V is TRBV6-6 and J is TRBJ1-1, with a possible D match to TRBD1 (6 bases). V lost 4 bases, J lost 8 bases, and 14 bases lay in between. The germline gives CDR1 MNHNY, CDR2 SVGAGI (reference sequence). The CDR3 loop spans 13 amino acids. CDR3 sequence reads: CASSSRTANEAFF. Here the CDR3 DNA reads TGTGCCAGCAGTTCTCGGACAGCCAACGAAGCTTTCTTT.